One sample yielded the 23 T cell receptor beta chains listed below, sequenced in a study of T cells after yellow fever vaccination. TCRdb redid the calling of the 5' RACE reads with MiXCR, one entry per CDR3 protein. The sample has about 240,000 distinct CDR3 sequences, about 3.9% seen once. The specimen comprised PBMCs, sampled 15 days after the yellow fever booster vaccination. The source of these receptors is a young man who received the YFV17D yellow fever vaccine.

This sequence joins TRBV4-1 and TRBJ2-2, with 7 bases identical to TRBD2. The CDR3 has 16 residues. CDR1 and CDR2 from the germline V gene are MGHRA and YSYEKL. V lost 3 bases, J lost 3 bases, and 7 bases stayed unmatched. The CDR3 protein is CASSQGRREDTGELFF. CDR3 DNA: TGCGCCAGCAGCCAGGGACGACGGGAGGACACCGGGGAGCTGTTTTTT.

Ten or more counts support this clonotype. This chain connects TRBV7-9 to TRBJ2-7, with 9 bases aligning to TRBD2. V shed 4 bases, J shed 1 base, and the junction held 11 bases outside the gene matches. Germline V lookup: CDR1 SEHNR, CDR2 FQNEAQ (reference sequence). CDR3 length equals 17 residues. CDR3 in DNA: TGTGCCAGCAGCTCCATGGGAGCGGGGGGCCTTTCCTACGAGCAGTACTTC. Translation gives CASSSMGAGGLSYEQYF.

In this sample, this clonotype turned up many times. The chain uses TRBV7-9 and TRBJ1-3; tentative D call: TRBD1 (5 bases). The CDR3 has 15 residues. Germline CDR1 reads SEHNR; CDR2 reads FQNEAQ (reference sequence). V was shortened by 2 bases and J by 2 bases, with 10 bases between the two germline ends. The CDR3 loop reads CASSLMGGPGNTIYF. In nucleotides, the CDR3 is TGTGCCAGCAGCTTAATGGGGGGTCCTGGAAACACCATATATTTT.

This clonotype was picked up many times. This chain connects TRBV7-9 to TRBJ1-1, with D unresolved. V gave up 8 bases and J gave up 6 bases, with 16 bases separating them. CDR1 is SEHNR, CDR2 FQNEAQ, per germline (reference sequence). The CDR3 extends over 13 amino acids. CDR3 DNA sequence: TGTGCCAGCCTGCTAGGGCAGGCGGCTGAAGCTTTCTTT. Translated, it gives CASLLGQAAEAFF. Complete variable domain (other parts from reference TRBV7-9 and TRBJ1-1): DTGVSQNPRHKITKRGQNVTFRCDPISEHNRLYWYRQTLGQGPEFLTYFQNEAQLEKSRLLSDRFSAERPKGSFSTLEIQRTEQGDSAMYLCASLLGQAAEAFFGQGTRLTVV.

This clonotype has ten or more counts. This chain joins TRBV6-5 and TRBJ1-2; D is unresolved. Trimming removed 0 bases at V and 8 bases at J, with 10 bases between. CDR1 is MNHEY, CDR2 SVGAGI, per germline. This CDR3 region has 13 residues. The CDR3, as DNA: TGTGCCAGCAGTTACTCGAATGAGGGCGGCTACACCTTC. This encodes CASSYSNEGGYTF.

The table lists this clonotype with many counts. CDR3 residues: CSIGTGVISETQYF. The CDR3 nucleotides are TGCAGCATAGGGACAGGGGTAATTTCGGAGACCCAGTACTTC. The chain couples TRBV29-1 to TRBJ2-5, with TRBD1 matching 10 bases. The trim removed 8 bases at V and 5 bases at J, leaving 11 bases unmatched. The length of the CDR3 is 14 residues. CDR1 and CDR2 (germline): SQVTM, ANQGSEA.

This clonotype was picked up many times. The chain joins TRBV28 to TRBJ2-5, with 10 bases aligning to TRBD1. There are 13 residues in the CDR3. The germline CDR1 and CDR2 sequences are MDHEN and SYDVKM. Trimming removed 5 bases from V and 3 bases from J; junction bases left unmatched: 0. CDR3 protein: CASSGQGEETQYF. CDR3 DNA: TGTGCCAGCAGTGGACAGGGGGAAGAGACCCAGTACTTC.

This clonotype occurred many times. The rearrangement links TRBV20-1 to TRBJ2-2, with D tentatively TRBD2 (6 bases). V dropped 3 bases and J dropped 1 base, with 18 bases sitting between them. The V gene's germline CDR1 is DFQATT and CDR2 SNEGSKA (reference sequence). The CDR3 totals 17 residues. The CDR3 region has the DNA TGCAGTGCTAGTGGGGCGGGTATCGGGGGGAACACCGGGGAGCTGTTTTTT. Translated, it gives CSASGAGIGGNTGELFF.

This clonotype was seen many times. CDR3 sequence (DNA): TGTGCCAGCAGCTTAGACGTAGCGGGGGTTCAGTACTTC. Protein: CASSLDVAGVQYF. The rearrangement uses TRBV7-2 and TRBJ2-4, with 9 bases aligning to TRBD2. The CDR3 contains 13 residues. V shed 1 base and J 11 bases; nucleotides not matched to a gene: 3. Per germline, CDR1 SGHTA and CDR2 FQGNSA.

This clonotype appeared many times. CDR3 nucleotide sequence: TGCGCCAGCAGCTTTGGTCCAGGGACAGGGAACACAGATACGCAGTATTTT. Translated, it gives CASSFGPGTGNTDTQYF. The gene calls are TRBV5-1 and TRBJ2-3; 9 nucleotides match TRBD1. Germline-derived CDR1 and CDR2 are SGHRS and YFSETQ. V was clipped by 2 bases and J by 2 bases; unmatched bases: 9. CDR3 size: 17 residues.

This clonotype was observed many times. The chain combines TRBV20-1 with TRBJ2-3, with 13 bases lining up with TRBD2. Unmatched junction bases numbered 8, after V lost 6 bases and J lost 5 bases. The CDR3 length is 15 residues. CDR1 and CDR2 from the germline V gene are DFQATT and SNEGSKA (reference sequence). The CDR3 is CSATNGLAGEDTQYF. The CDR3 DNA is TGCAGTGCCACCAACGGACTAGCGGGAGAAGATACGCAGTATTTT.

With respect to this clonotype: A read error may be the cause here, since a much bigger clone is one base away. The gene calls are TRBV24-1 and TRBJ2-1; no clear D. The CDR3 length is 15 residues. V lost 9 bases and J lost 8, with 22 bases in between. The germline V gene has CDR1 KGHDR and CDR2 SFDVKD. The CDR3 DNA reads as TGTGCCACCTCGTCCGCAGCGCTCACACCCCATGAGCAGTTCTTC. It specifies CATSSAALTPHEQFF.

This clonotype was seen at least ten times. This chain uses TRBV7-6 with TRBJ2-6; no clear D gene. The V and J ends lost 5 bases and 0 bases respectively, with 17 bases between them. The CDR3 runs to 18 residues. Germline CDR1 is SGHVS and CDR2 is FNYEAQ. CDR3 nucleotides: TGTGCCAGCAGCCCTGACCCATCCGCTAGCTCTGGGGCCAACGTCCTGACTTTC. It is translated as CASSPDPSASSGANVLTF.

In the case of this clonotype: This may arise from a read error, as a much more abundant clone is one base away. V is TRBV9 and J is TRBJ2-7; TRBD1 might be the D (6 bases). CDR3 length: 14 residues. The germline V gene has CDR1 SGDLS and CDR2 YYNGEE. CDR3 sequence (DNA): TGTGCCAGCAGCGTAAGGACAGACTCCTCCGAGCAGTACTTC. This gives the protein CASSVRTDSSEQYF.

This clonotype was observed many times. This chain joins TRBV7-3 and TRBJ1-1; no reliable D call. Per germline, CDR1 SGHTA and CDR2 FQGTGA. CDR3 length equals 13 residues. Trimming took 3 bases from V and 6 from J, leaving 11 bases between them. CDR3 DNA: TGTGCCAGCAGCTTCGAGGTGAGAGCTGAAGCTTTCTTT. Translation: CASSFEVRAEAFF.

This clonotype was counted at least ten times. V is TRBV27 and J is TRBJ2-5; 7 bases line up with TRBD1. Germline V gene data show CDR1 as MNHEY and CDR2 as SMNVEV (reference sequence). There are 14 residues in the CDR3. Unmatched junction bases numbered 9, after V lost 6 bases and J lost 5 bases. CDR3 in DNA: TGTGCCAGCAGACGGACAGGCGGTGGGGAGACCCAGTACTTC. It specifies CASRRTGGGETQYF.

This clonotype was counted at least ten times. CDR3 DNA sequence: TGTGCCAGCAGCCCAGGGGGGGCGACGAACACCGGGGAGCTGTTTTTT. Protein product: CASSPGGATNTGELFF. This chain joins TRBV6-2 or TRBV6-3 and TRBJ2-2; D tentatively reads TRBD1 or TRBD2 (7 bases each). With 6 bases removed from V and 0 bases from J, the gap between germline ends came to 14 bases. Germline-derived CDR1 and CDR2 are MNHEY and SVGEGT. There are 16 residues in the CDR3.

In its sample, this clonotype was seen many times. V usage is TRBV4-1 and J usage is TRBJ1-5; D possibly corresponds to TRBD1 (5 bases). V lost 4 bases and J lost 4, with 8 bases in between. The CDR3 sequence is 13 residues long. Looked up from germline, CDR1 is MGHRA and CDR2 is YSYEKL. CDR3 in amino acids: CASSRPGNQPQHF. DNA for the CDR3: TGCGCCAGCAGCCGGCCAGGGAATCAGCCCCAGCATTTT.

This clonotype was seen ten or more times. This chain connects TRBV12-3 or TRBV12-4 to TRBJ2-7; D is uncertain. CDR3 size: 17 residues. Trimming took off 5 bases at V and 1 base at J, with 21 bases between the two ends. In DNA form, the CDR3 reads TGTGCCAGCAGTGTCCGAGAGGTAGGGAACCCATCCTACGAGCAGTACTTC. It translates to CASSVREVGNPSYEQYF.

This clonotype was seen repeatedly, ten times or more. The V call is TRBV9, the J call TRBJ1-6, with D possibly TRBD1 on 5 matching bases. The germline CDR1 and CDR2 sequences are SGDLS and YYNGEE. CDR3 length: 15 residues. V lost 0 bases and J lost 10, with 14 bases in between. CDR3 DNA: TGTGCCAGCAGCGTAGCTGGGGCAAGGGACTCACCCCTCCACTTT. Protein product: CASSVAGARDSPLHF.

This clonotype was seen ten or more times. The gene calls are TRBV6-5 and TRBJ1-5; D not certain. V lost 8 bases and J lost 5, with 13 bases in between. The V gene's germline CDR1 is MNHEY and CDR2 SVGAGI. CDR3 length: 13 residues. CDR3 loop: CASAQREYQPQHF. In DNA, the CDR3 is TGTGCCAGCGCGCAGCGAGAATATCAGCCCCAGCATTTT.

This clonotype was picked up many times. The rearrangement joins TRBV5-6 to TRBJ1-5; weak D call: TRBD1 (5 bases). The germline CDR1 and CDR2 sequences are SGHDT and YYEEEE. The CDR3 length is 15 residues. V lost 4 bases and J lost 5, with 16 bases in between. CDR3 nucleotide sequence: TGTGCCAGCAGCCGAGGGACCCGTCAGGATCAGCCCCAGCATTTT. This gives the protein CASSRGTRQDQPQHF. Full variable domain (remainder filled in from reference TRBV5-6 and TRBJ1-5): DAGVTQSPTHLIKTRGQQVTLRCSPKSGHDTVSWYQQALGQGPQFIFQYYEEEERQRGNFPDRFSGHQFPNYSSELNVNALLLGDSALYLCASSRGTRQDQPQHFGDGTRLSIL.

This clonotype showed up many times. CDR3 amino acids: CSVNYGYTF. As DNA, the CDR3 is TGCAGCGTAAACTATGGCTACACCTTC. V usage is TRBV20-1 and J usage is TRBJ1-2, with D unclear. Germline V gene lookup returns CDR1 DFQATT and CDR2 SNEGSKA (reference sequence). This CDR3 is 9 amino acids long.